This TCR beta chain comes out of a study of blood T cells in healthy people across ages. General study points: There was no known CMV status for donors, so expanded clonotype changes were possibly confounded. Long-lived and aged donors differed, with more naive CD4+ cells and higher diversity in the long-lived.

The study recruited healthy Caucasian donors from Russia who were aged about 6 to 100. Samples each yielded at least 6 micrograms of total RNA. The CDR3 has 16 amino acids. Deletions cut 0 bases from V and 6 bases from J, with 18 bases between. CDR1 and CDR2 from the germline V gene are SGHRS and YFSETQ. Alongside a J-beta primer mix, a sample-barcoded 5' primer served in a second PCR lasting about 6 to 11 cycles. TCRdb reprocessed the 5' RACE reads via MiXCR and lists one record per CDR3 protein. The sample comprises some 1.7 million distinct CDR3 sequences, approximately 30% of which are singletons, and 7% to 9% rests with the top ten. This clonotype was counted between two and nine times. The antigen is undetermined.

Sequencing input: blood. The receptor's source is a woman aged 25 to 45 in good health. This chain uses TRBV5-1 with TRBJ1-2; TRBD1 is a possible D gene (6 bases). CDR3 amino acids: CASSLVPGARVDGYTF. CDR3 nucleotides: TGCGCCAGCAGCTTGGTCCCAGGGGCGCGTGTTGATGGCTACACCTTC.